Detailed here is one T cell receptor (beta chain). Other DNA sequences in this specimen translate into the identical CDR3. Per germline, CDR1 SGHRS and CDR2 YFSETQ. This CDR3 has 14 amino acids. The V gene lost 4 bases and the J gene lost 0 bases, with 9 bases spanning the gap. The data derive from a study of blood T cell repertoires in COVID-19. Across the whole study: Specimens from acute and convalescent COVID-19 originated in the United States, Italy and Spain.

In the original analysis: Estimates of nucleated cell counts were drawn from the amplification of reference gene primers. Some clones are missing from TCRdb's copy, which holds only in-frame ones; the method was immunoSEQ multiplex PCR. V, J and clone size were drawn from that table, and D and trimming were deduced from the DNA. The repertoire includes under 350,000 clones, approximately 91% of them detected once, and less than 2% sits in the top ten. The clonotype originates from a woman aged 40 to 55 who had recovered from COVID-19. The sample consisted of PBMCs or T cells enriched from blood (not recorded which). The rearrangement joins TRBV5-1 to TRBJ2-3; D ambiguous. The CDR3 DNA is TGCGCCAGCAGCCTCACATCAAGCACAGATACGCAGTATTTT. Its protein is CASSLTSSTDTQYF.